These 11 T cell receptor beta chains share one sample of origin, sequenced in a study of CD8+ T cells in alopecia areata. Regarding treatment: oral pan-JAK inhibitor, 5-10 mg twice daily. The authors extracted RNA and reverse transcribed it into cDNA as the sequencing template. TCRdb keeps only in-frame clones here, not all; method: immunoSEQ multiplex PCR. The table includes approximately 200,000 clones, 50% to 60% detected once. The sample here was CD4+ T cells sorted from blood, taken at week 4, from a patient treated with tofacitinib. The receptors derive from a human donor with alopecia areata.

Comments on this clone: No conserved phenylalanine or tryptophan ends this CDR3, so it is likely a read error. The CDR3 sequence: CASSRDRANYGYTS. As DNA, the CDR3 is TGTGCCAGCAGTCGGGACAGAGCTAACTATGGCTACACCTCC. This chain joins TRBV6-5 and TRBJ1-2; 7 nucleotides match TRBD1. Germline lookup yields CDR1 MNHEY and CDR2 SVGAGI. The CDR3 runs 14 residues. V shed 5 bases, J shed 0 bases, and the junction held 3 bases outside the gene matches.

The rearrangement joins TRBV5-4 to TRBJ2-5, with 9 bases that match TRBD1. Germline CDR1 and CDR2: SGHNT and YYREEE (reference sequence). The CDR3 sequence is 16 residues long. Trimming took 4 bases from V and 3 from J; bases not matched to a gene: 10. The CDR3 DNA is TGTGCCAGCAGCCTCTCGTCGGGACAGGGTGAAGAGACCCAGTACTTC. Amino acid sequence: CASSLSSGQGEETQYF.

This rearrangement joins TRBV2 to TRBJ2-3; 8 bases are shared with TRBD1. There are 15 residues in the CDR3. V shed 5 bases and J 4 bases; nucleotides not matched to a gene: 8. Germline CDR1 and CDR2: SNHLY and FYNNEI. The CDR3 reads CASSWDRTQADTQYF. The CDR3 DNA sequence: TGTGCCAGCAGTTGGGACAGGACCCAGGCAGATACGCAGTATTTT.

This clone came up a few times. The chain has TRBV2 and TRBJ2-7, with a weak D call TRBD1 (5 bases). The CDR3 has 12 residues. Deletions cut 5 bases from V and 4 bases from J, with 9 bases between. Germline assignment: CDR1 SNHLY and CDR2 FYNNEI. CDR3 residues: CASSPTGYEQYF. Here the CDR3 DNA reads TGTGCCAGCAGTCCTACAGGTTACGAGCAGTACTTC.

This sequence joins TRBV29-1 and TRBJ2-3; D call uncertain. The CDR3 runs 13 residues. Per the germline V gene, CDR1 is SQVTM and CDR2 is ANQGSEA. The ends were cut back, 4 bases at V and 5 bases at J, with 13 bases in the middle. The CDR3 is CSVGAPDGDTQYF. As DNA, the CDR3 is TGCAGCGTTGGGGCCCCGGACGGAGATACGCAGTATTTT.

The V call is TRBV29-1, the J call TRBJ2-1, with D uncertain. Deletions cut 7 bases from V and 7 bases from J, with 8 bases between. CDR1 and CDR2 from the germline V gene are SQVTM and ANQGSEA. The CDR3 length is 10 residues. The CDR3 region has the DNA TGCAGCGCCGGGTCGAATGAGCAGTTCTTC. It yields the protein CSAGSNEQFF.

This chain uses TRBV30 with TRBJ2-3, with 7 bases fitting TRBD2. CDR1 and CDR2 (germline): GTSNPN, SVGIG (reference sequence). The CDR3 is made up of 14 amino acids. V lost 0 bases, J lost 2 bases, and 2 bases stayed unmatched. This CDR3 is CAWSVGDYTDTQYF. The CDR3 nucleotides are TGTGCCTGGAGTGTAGGGGACTACACAGATACGCAGTATTTT.

In its sample, this clone was seen a few times. The gene calls are TRBV28 and TRBJ2-5, with TRBD1 matching 11 bases. The ends lost 5 bases at V and 1 base at J; junction bases unmatched: 6. The CDR3 runs to 16 residues. The V gene's germline CDR1 is MDHEN and CDR2 SYDVKM. In nucleotides, the CDR3 is TGTGCCAGCAGTCTCGGACAGGGGGCCTTCCAAGAGACCCAGTACTTC. As protein: CASSLGQGAFQETQYF.

This clone was observed a handful of times. The CDR3 here is CAAGWEPYGYTF. The CDR3 bases are TGTGCCGCCGGGTGGGAACCCTATGGCTACACCTTC. The chain is built from TRBV6-5 and TRBJ1-2; no clear D gene. The CDR3 covers 12 residues. Trimming shortened V by 11 bases and J by 4 bases, and 14 bases separated the two germline ends. From germline, CDR1 is MNHEY and CDR2 SVGAGI.

The rearrangement links TRBV27 to TRBJ2-3; no firm D call. V lost 6 bases and J 2 bases, leaving 9 bases between the germline ends. CDR1 is MNHEY and CDR2 is SMNVEV in the germline V gene (reference sequence). The CDR3 has 13 amino acids. The DNA of the CDR3 is TGTGCCAGCAGGGTAATCTACACAGATACGCAGTATTTT. Encoded protein: CASRVIYTDTQYF.

This clone was detected only a few times. CDR3 protein: CAWSMGRSYNEQFF. The CDR3 bases are TGTGCCTGGAGTATGGGTCGCTCCTACAATGAGCAGTTCTTC. This rearrangement joins TRBV30 to TRBJ2-1, with D uncertain. This CDR3 comprises 14 residues. Germline values: CDR1 GTSNPN, CDR2 SVGIG (reference sequence). The V end lost 2 bases, the J end lost 0 bases, and 8 bases lay between the germline ends.